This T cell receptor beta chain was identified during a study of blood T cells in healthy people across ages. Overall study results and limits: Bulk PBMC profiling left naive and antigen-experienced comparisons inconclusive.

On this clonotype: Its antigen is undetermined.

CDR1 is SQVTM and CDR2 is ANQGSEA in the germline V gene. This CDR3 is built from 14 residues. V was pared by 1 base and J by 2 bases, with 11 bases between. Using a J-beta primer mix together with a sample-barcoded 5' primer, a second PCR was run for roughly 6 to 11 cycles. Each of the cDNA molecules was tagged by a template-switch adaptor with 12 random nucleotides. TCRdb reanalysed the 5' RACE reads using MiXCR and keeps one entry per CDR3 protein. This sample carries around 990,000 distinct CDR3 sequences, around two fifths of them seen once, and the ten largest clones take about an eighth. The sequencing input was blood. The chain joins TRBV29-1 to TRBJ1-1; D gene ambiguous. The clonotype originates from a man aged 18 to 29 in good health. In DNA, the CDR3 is TGCAGCGTTGAAGTACACGGCAAAAACACTGAAGCTTTCTTT. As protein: CSVEVHGKNTEAFF. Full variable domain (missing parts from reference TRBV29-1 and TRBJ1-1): SAVISQKPSRDICQRGTSLTIQCQVDSQVTMMFWYRQQPGQSLTLIATANQGSEATYESGFVIDKFPISRPNLTFSTLTVSNMSPEDSSIYLCSVEVHGKNTEAFFGQGTRLTVV.